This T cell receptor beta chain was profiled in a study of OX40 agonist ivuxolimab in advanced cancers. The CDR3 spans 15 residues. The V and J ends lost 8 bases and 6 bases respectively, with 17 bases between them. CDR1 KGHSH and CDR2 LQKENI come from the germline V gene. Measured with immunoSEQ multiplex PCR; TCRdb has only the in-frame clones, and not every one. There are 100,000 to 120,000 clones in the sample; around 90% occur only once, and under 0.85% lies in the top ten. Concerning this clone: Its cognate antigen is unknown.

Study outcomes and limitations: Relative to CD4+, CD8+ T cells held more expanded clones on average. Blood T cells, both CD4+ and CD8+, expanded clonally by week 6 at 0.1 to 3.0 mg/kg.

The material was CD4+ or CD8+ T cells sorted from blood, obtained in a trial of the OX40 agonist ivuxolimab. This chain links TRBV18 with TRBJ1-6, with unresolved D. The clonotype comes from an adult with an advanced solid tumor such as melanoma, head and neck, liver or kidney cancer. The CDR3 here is CASGSAALFNSPLHF. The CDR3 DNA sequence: TGTGCCAGCGGTAGCGCCGCCCTATTTAATTCACCCCTCCACTTT.